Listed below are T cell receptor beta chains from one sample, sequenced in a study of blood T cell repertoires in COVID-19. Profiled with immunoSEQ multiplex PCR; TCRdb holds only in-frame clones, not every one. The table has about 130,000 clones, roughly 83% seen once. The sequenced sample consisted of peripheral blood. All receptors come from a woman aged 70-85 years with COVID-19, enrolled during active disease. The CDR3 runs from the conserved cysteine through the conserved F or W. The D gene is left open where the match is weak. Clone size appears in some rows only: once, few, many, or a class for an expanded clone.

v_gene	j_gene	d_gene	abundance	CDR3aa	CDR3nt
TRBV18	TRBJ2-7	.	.	CASSPPARSYEQYF	TGTGCCAGCTCACCACCCGCCAGAAGCTACGAGCAGTACTTC
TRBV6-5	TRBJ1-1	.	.	CASSYEDRNTEAFF	TGTGCCAGCAGTTACGAGGACAGGAACACTGAAGCTTTCTTT
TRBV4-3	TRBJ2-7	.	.	CASSQDKRYEQYF	TGCGCCAGCAGCCAAGATAAGAGGTACGAGCAGTACTTC
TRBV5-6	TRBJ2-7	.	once	CASSALGPLSYEQYF	TGTGCCAGCAGCGCTCTCGGTCCCTTATCCTACGAGCAGTACTTC
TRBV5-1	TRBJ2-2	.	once	CASSSQGVAGELFF	TGCGCCAGCAGCTCCCAAGGGGTGGCCGGGGAGCTGTTTTTT
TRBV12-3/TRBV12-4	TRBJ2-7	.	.	CASSLIYYEQYF	TGTGCCAGCAGTTTAATCTACTACGAGCAGTACTTC
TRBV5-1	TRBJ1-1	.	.	CASSLEGANTEAFF	TGCGCCAGCAGCTTGGAAGGGGCTAACACTGAAGCTTTCTTT
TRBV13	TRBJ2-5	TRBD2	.	CASSLGLAGVETQYF	TGTGCCAGCAGCTTAGGGCTAGCGGGGGTTGAGACCCAGTACTTC
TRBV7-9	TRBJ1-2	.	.	CASSPREGDYGYTF	TGTGCCAGCAGCCCCCGGGAGGGAGACTATGGCTACACCTTC
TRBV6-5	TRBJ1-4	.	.	CASRTGKVGGKLFF	TGTGCCAGCAGGACCGGGAAAGTGGGTGGAAAACTGTTTTTT
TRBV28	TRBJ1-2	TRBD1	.	CASLTGTGNYGYTF	TGTGCCAGCTTGACCGGGACAGGAAACTATGGCTACACCTTC
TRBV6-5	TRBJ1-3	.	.	CASKVSSGNTIYF	TGTGCCAGCAAAGTCAGCTCTGGAAACACCATATATTTT
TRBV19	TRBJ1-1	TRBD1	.	CASSPDRDANTEAFF	TGTGCCAGTTCCCCGGACAGGGATGCGAACACTGAAGCTTTCTTT
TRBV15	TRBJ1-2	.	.	CATSRDNSGDYGYTF	TGTGCCACCAGCAGGGACAATAGTGGAGACTATGGCTACACCTTC
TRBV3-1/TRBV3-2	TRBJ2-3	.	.	CASSQGPDTQYF	TGTGCCAGCAGCCAGGGGCCAGATACGCAGTATTTT
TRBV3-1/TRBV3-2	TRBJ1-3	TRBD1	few	CASSQEGTGRDTIYF	TGTGCCAGCAGCCAAGAGGGGACAGGGAGAGACACCATATATTTT
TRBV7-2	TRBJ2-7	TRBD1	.	CASSLGQGAYEQYF	TGTGCCAGCAGCTTGGGACAGGGGGCGTACGAGCAGTACTTC
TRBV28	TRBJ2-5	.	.	CASSSYRVETQYF	TGTGCCAGCAGTTCTTACCGCGTAGAGACCCAGTACTTC
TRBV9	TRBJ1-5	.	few	CASSVDGANQPQHF	TGTGCCAGCAGCGTAGATGGGGCGAACCAGCCCCAGCATTTT
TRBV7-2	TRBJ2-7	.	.	CASSLKQGYEQYF	TGTGCCAGCAGCTTAAAACAGGGCTACGAGCAGTACTTC
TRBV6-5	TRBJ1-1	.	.	CASTSSWGQATEAFF	TGTGCCAGCACCTCATCCTGGGGACAAGCCACTGAAGCTTTCTTT
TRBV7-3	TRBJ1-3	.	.	CASSSPGAGNTIYF	TGTGCCAGCAGCTCGCCAGGGGCGGGAAACACCATATATTTT
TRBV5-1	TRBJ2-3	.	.	CASSTQGTDTQYF	TGCGCCAGCAGCACTCAGGGAACAGATACGCAGTATTTT
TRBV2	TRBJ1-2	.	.	CASRQTSGIRYGYTF	TGTGCCAGCAGACAGACGTCGGGGATTAGGTATGGCTACACCTTC
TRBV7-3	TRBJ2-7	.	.	CASSASRGGEQYF	TGTGCCAGCAGCGCCAGTAGGGGTGGCGAGCAGTACTTC
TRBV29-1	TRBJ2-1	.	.	CSALTGNRAGEQFF	TGCAGCGCCCTAACGGGGAACAGGGCCGGTGAGCAGTTCTTC
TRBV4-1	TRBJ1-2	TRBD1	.	CASSQVFKDRGSNYGYTF	TGCGCCAGCAGCCAAGTGTTCAAGGACAGGGGCTCCAACTATGGCTACACCTTC
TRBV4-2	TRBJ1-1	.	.	CASSQDRRGGNTEAFF	TGTGCCAGCAGCCAAGATCGACGGGGGGGGAACACTGAAGCTTTCTTT
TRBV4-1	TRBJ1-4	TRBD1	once	CASSQPDRLAEKLFF	TGCGCCAGCAGCCAACCGGACAGGTTGGCTGAAAAACTGTTTTTT
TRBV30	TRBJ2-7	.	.	CAWSVSGGAGTTYEQYF	TGTGCCTGGAGTGTATCAGGGGGCGCGGGGACTACCTACGAGCAGTACTTC
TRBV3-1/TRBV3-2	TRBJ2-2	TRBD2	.	CASSQKPLFPGTSGGAVSGELFF	TGTGCCAGCAGCCAAAAACCCCTCTTCCCCGGGACTAGCGGGGGGGCTGTATCCGGGGAGCTGTTTTTT